This T cell receptor beta chain is from a study of response to subunit inactivated influenza vaccine. Study-wide findings and caveats: Each seasonal influenza vaccination recruits few new T cells, the authors suggested.

Looked up from germline, CDR1 is MNHEY and CDR2 is SVGAGI. This CDR3 spans 16 amino acids. V shed 0 bases, J shed 2 bases, and the junction held 6 bases outside the gene matches. Using its own MiXCR run on the RT-PCR reads, TCRdb lists one record per CDR3 protein. The sample has 400,000 to 650,000 distinct CDR3 sequences, about 7.2% seen once. On this clonotype itself: The antigen is unknown.

This sequence joins TRBV6-5 and TRBJ2-7; 8 positions agree with TRBD2. The source of this sequence is a man aged 50-75 years who received an inactivated influenza vaccine. The input for sequencing was PBMCs from blood, taken 23 months after vaccination. The CDR3 region has the DNA TGTGCCAGCAGTTACTCTCTAGCGGGCGGTGCCTACGAGCAGTACTTC. Amino acids: CASSYSLAGGAYEQYF.